The 17 T cell receptor beta chains reported below all come from one sample, sequenced in a study of OX40 agonist ivuxolimab in advanced cancers. Sequenced by immunoSEQ multiplex PCR; TCRdb stores in-frame clones only, minus some. The sample lists tens of thousands of clones, over 85% occurring once. Sample: CD4+ or CD8+ T cells sorted from blood, taken in a trial of the OX40 agonist ivuxolimab. These receptors were collected from an adult with an advanced solid tumor such as melanoma, head and neck, liver or kidney cancer.

The chain has TRBV7-9 and TRBJ2-2; TRBD2 matches 13 bases. The J segment lost 7 bases and the V segment lost 6 bases, leaving 17 bases of the junction unmatched. This CDR3 region has 19 residues. In germline, CDR1 is SEHNR, CDR2 FQNEAQ (reference sequence). The CDR3, as DNA: TGTGCCAGCAGACCCGGGACTAGCGGGAATCATCCCCAGATCGGGGAGCTGTTTTTT. Residues: CASRPGTSGNHPQIGELFF.

The chain has TRBV11-3 and TRBJ2-1; 8 bases agree with TRBD2. The V gene's germline CDR1 is SGHNT and CDR2 YENEEA. Losses at the gene ends were 5 bases for V and 7 bases for J; bases not matched to a gene: 13. The CDR3 consists of 16 residues. CDR3: CASSQGGFGGRNEQFF. The CDR3 DNA reads as TGTGCCAGCAGCCAGGGTGGCTTTGGCGGGAGGAATGAGCAGTTCTTC.

The V call is TRBV6-5, the J call TRBJ2-7, with 8 bases identical to TRBD1. After removal of 0 bases from V and 5 bases from J, the junction contained 6 bases not matched to a gene. Germline CDR1 and CDR2: MNHEY and SVGAGI. The CDR3 extends over 15 amino acids. For the CDR3, the DNA is TGTGCCAGCAGTTACTCCGACAGGGGAGGCAACGAGCAGTACTTC. Translated, it gives CASSYSDRGGNEQYF.

The rearrangement uses TRBV7-9 and TRBJ1-4; 7 positions match TRBD1. Germline loops: CDR1 SEHNR, CDR2 FQNEAQ (reference sequence). The CDR3 runs to 15 residues. Unmatched junction bases numbered 12, after V lost 5 bases and J lost 9 bases. CDR3 in DNA: TGTGCCAGCAGCAACCGACAGGGAACGGGGAAAAAACTGTTTTTT. This sequence encodes CASSNRQGTGKKLFF.

The chain recombines TRBV19 with TRBJ1-4; D remains unclear. Germline V lookup: CDR1 LNHDA, CDR2 SQIVND (reference sequence). CDR3 length: 15 residues. The V and J ends lost 7 bases and 0 bases respectively, with 12 bases between them. CDR3 loop: CASTLGGTTNEKLFF. CDR3 DNA: TGTGCCAGTACCCTCGGAGGAACAACTAATGAAAAACTGTTTTTT.

The CDR3 sequence: CASSQAGALEKLFF. The CDR3, as DNA: TGCGCCAGCAGCCAAGCCGGGGCATTGGAAAAACTGTTTTTT. The rearrangement joins TRBV4-1 to TRBJ1-4, with D perhaps matching TRBD1 (5 bases). V was shortened by 1 base and J by 8 bases, with 11 bases between the two germline ends. Germline CDR1 and CDR2: MGHRA and YSYEKL. This CDR3 comprises 14 residues.

The chain employs TRBV28 and TRBJ1-5; tentative D call: TRBD1 (6 bases). V was pared by 6 bases and J by 2 bases, with 14 bases between. The CDR3 extends over 15 amino acids. CDR1 is MDHEN and CDR2 is SYDVKM in the germline V gene. CDR3 in DNA: TGTGCCAGCAGCCGTGATTCAGGGGGCAATCAGCCCCAGCATTTT. Its protein product is CASSRDSGGNQPQHF.

The chain couples TRBV28 to TRBJ1-2, with 10 bases matching TRBD1. Germline lookup yields CDR1 MDHEN and CDR2 SYDVKM. J gave up 7 bases and V 3 bases, and 5 bases lay outside the gene matches. The CDR3 has 14 amino acids. The CDR3 loop reads CASSFRQGASGYTF. The CDR3 region has the DNA TGTGCCAGCAGTTTTCGACAGGGGGCCAGTGGCTACACCTTC.

The J gene is TRBJ1-4, the V gene TRBV7-9, with TRBD1 as a possible D gene (5 bases). The CDR3 is made up of 13 amino acids. Germline loops: CDR1 SEHNR, CDR2 FQNEAQ (reference sequence). Trimming removed 5 bases from V and 8 bases from J, with 12 bases in between. As DNA, the CDR3 is TGTGCCAGCAGCCTCAGGGCCGCCGAAAAACTGTTTTTT. Residues: CASSLRAAEKLFF.

The J gene is TRBJ2-3, the V gene TRBV7-2; 7 nucleotides match TRBD2. The V gene end was trimmed by 5 bases and the J gene end by 0 bases; junction bases not matched to a gene: 5. In germline, CDR1 is SGHTA, CDR2 FQGNSA. This CDR3 region has 15 residues. The CDR3 region has the DNA TGTGCCAGCAGCCCGCTAGCGGTTAGCACAGATACGCAGTATTTT. Translation: CASSPLAVSTDTQYF.

The rearrangement uses TRBV7-3 and TRBJ2-3, with 10 bases aligning to TRBD2. Germline CDR1 is SGHTA and CDR2 is FQGTGA. The CDR3 has 17 amino acids. The V gene end was trimmed by 1 base and the J gene end by 5 bases; junction bases not matched to a gene: 9. The CDR3 loop is CASSLMASGSGGDTQYF. CDR3 DNA: TGTGCCAGCAGCTTAATGGCTAGCGGGAGTGGAGGAGATACGCAGTATTTT.

The rearrangement links TRBV5-4 to TRBJ1-3; D is undetermined. With 0 bases removed from V and 4 bases from J, the gap between germline ends came to 5 bases. The CDR3 runs 13 residues. The germline CDR1 and CDR2 sequences are SGHNT and YYREEE (reference sequence). The CDR3 DNA sequence: TGTGCCAGCAGCTTGGGGCAGGGAAACACCATATATTTT. Translated: CASSLGQGNTIYF. The full variable domain, in which reference TRBV5-4 and TRBJ1-3 provide the parts outside the CDR3, is ETGVTQSPTHLIKTRGQQVTLRCSSQSGHNTVSWYQQALGQGPQFIFQYYREEENGRGNFPPRFSGLQFPNYSSELNVNALELDDSALYLCASSLGQGNTIYFGEGSWLTVV.

This chain connects TRBV27 to TRBJ2-7, with TRBD2 as a possible D gene (5 bases). The CDR3 consists of 15 residues. Germline-derived CDR1 and CDR2 are MNHEY and SMNVEV (reference sequence). V was shortened by 3 bases and J by 3 bases, with 15 bases between the two germline ends. CDR3 in DNA: TGTGCCAGCAGTTTCCGCGGCCTTCGGGGCTACGAGCAGTACTTC. It codes for CASSFRGLRGYEQYF.

This clone was counted a single time. This chain uses TRBV4-3 with TRBJ2-7; D is perhaps TRBD1 or TRBD2 (5 bases each). CDR1 and CDR2 (germline): LGHNA, YSLEER. Deletions cut 4 bases from V and 2 bases from J, with 12 bases between. The CDR3 sequence is 14 residues long. DNA for the CDR3: TGCGCCAGCAGCCTGGAGGTAGGGGCCTACGAGCAGTACTTC. Protein product: CASSLEVGAYEQYF.

V gene TRBV6-6 combines with J gene TRBJ1-2; D unclear. V lost 0 bases and J lost 7, with 6 bases in between. CDR1 and CDR2 from the germline V gene are MNHNY and SVGAGI (reference sequence). This CDR3 has 12 amino acids. The CDR3 DNA follows: TGTGCCAGCAGTTACTCACAAGGTGGCTACACCTTC. This codes for CASSYSQGGYTF.

The chain combines TRBV6-6 with TRBJ2-3, with TRBD2 matching 7 bases. This CDR3 contains 15 residues. Losses at the gene ends were 6 bases for V and 5 bases for J; bases not matched to a gene: 11. CDR1 is MNHNY, CDR2 SVGAGI, per germline (reference sequence). The CDR3 region has the DNA TGTGCCAGCAGAATCGTGGGCGGGAGAGGAGATACGCAGTATTTT. Amino acid sequence: CASRIVGGRGDTQYF.

The J gene is TRBJ2-7, the V gene TRBV4-2, with TRBD2 matching 8 bases. Per germline, CDR1 LGHNA and CDR2 YNFKEQ. Trimming cost V 1 base and J 2 bases; bases outside gene matches: 4. The CDR3 is 15 residues long. CDR3: CASSQALAGTYEQYF. CDR3 bases: TGTGCCAGCAGCCAAGCTCTAGCGGGCACCTACGAGCAGTACTTC.